Following are 28 T cell receptor beta chains from one sample sequenced in a study of blood T cells in healthy people across ages. Primed by a sample-barcoded 5' primer and a J-beta primer mix, a second PCR proceeded for 7 to 11 cycles. In TCRdb, the 5' RACE reads were re-called with MiXCR into one record per CDR3 protein. The sample lists approximately 1.5 million distinct CDR3 sequences, roughly two fifths occurring once. Sequenced material: blood. Receptors were obtained from a woman aged 18-29 years in good health.

CDR3 residues: CASSLSSGSNYGYTF. In nucleotides, the CDR3 is TGTGCCAGCAGCTTATCGTCGGGGTCTAACTATGGCTACACCTTC. The V gene is TRBV7-2, the J gene TRBJ1-2; D gene unclear. The germline V gene encodes CDR1 SGHTA and CDR2 FQGNSA. V was clipped by 2 bases and J by 0 bases, with 10 bases between them. The CDR3 is made up of 15 amino acids.

This chain uses TRBV20-1 with TRBJ2-3; D call uncertain. This CDR3 has 12 residues. Trimming took off 1 base at V and 9 bases at J, with 11 bases between the two ends. Germline V CDR1 and CDR2: DFQATT, SNEGSKA (reference sequence). In DNA form, the CDR3 reads TGCAGTGCTAGAGTGGCTGGTGAGACGCAGTATTTT. It translates to CSARVAGETQYF.

This clonotype appeared many times. V usage is TRBV15 and J usage is TRBJ2-1; D is possibly TRBD1 (7 bases). Per the germline V gene, CDR1 is LNHNV and CDR2 is YYDKDF (reference sequence). The CDR3 spans 15 residues. Between the trimmed V and J ends, which lost 3 bases and 2 bases, there was a span of 11 bases. CDR3 amino acids: CATSSAGQPYNEQFF. DNA for the CDR3: TGTGCCACCAGCAGCGCGGGACAGCCCTACAATGAGCAGTTCTTC. Full variable domain (missing parts from reference TRBV15 and TRBJ2-1): DAMVIQNPRYQVTQFGKPVTLSCSQTLNHNVMYWYQQKSSQAPKLLFHYYDKDFNNEADTPDNFQSRRPNTSFCFLDIRSPGLGDTAMYLCATSSAGQPYNEQFFGPGTRLTVL.

In its sample, this clonotype was seen a few times. The V call is TRBV5-6, the J call TRBJ1-1, with no clear D. The V gene's germline CDR1 is SGHDT and CDR2 YYEEEE. The CDR3 runs to 13 residues. V lost 2 bases, J lost 8 bases, and 13 bases lay in between. CDR3 protein: CASSLVVSDEAFF. The CDR3 DNA reads TGTGCCAGCAGCTTAGTTGTGTCAGACGAAGCTTTCTTT.

This clonotype was observed a handful of times. This chain links TRBV4-3 with TRBJ1-4; D gene ambiguous. The CDR3 sequence is 17 residues long. Trimming shortened V by 0 bases and J by 0 bases, and 11 bases separated the two germline ends. The germline V gene has CDR1 LGHNA and CDR2 YSLEER. As DNA, the CDR3 is TGCGCCAGCAGCCAAGATCGGGTCGGTGCAACTAATGAAAAACTGTTTTTT. Protein: CASSQDRVGATNEKLFF.

The chain joins TRBV4-2 to TRBJ2-1, with a tentative D call TRBD1 (7 bases). The CDR3 has 15 amino acids. Germline V gene data show CDR1 as LGHNA and CDR2 as YNFKEQ. Trimming left V 10 bases short and J 4 bases short, with 20 bases between. CDR3 in DNA: TGTGCCAACACCCAGGGGGGACTTCTTTACAATGAGCAGTTCTTC. This translates into CANTQGGLLYNEQFF.

V and J are TRBV20-1 and TRBJ1-2; tentative D call: TRBD1 (6 bases). Germline CDR1 reads DFQATT; CDR2 reads SNEGSKA (reference sequence). This CDR3 comprises 13 residues. V lost 3 bases to trimming and J lost 1 base, with 9 bases between them. DNA for the CDR3: TGCAGTGCTAGGGGGACAATTAACTATGGCTACACCTTC. The encoded protein is CSARGTINYGYTF.

This clonotype was detected a few times. The chain employs TRBV30 and TRBJ2-6; TRBD1 matches 7 bases. The CDR3 covers 15 residues. CDR1 GTSNPN and CDR2 SVGIG come from the germline V gene (reference sequence). The trim removed 2 bases at V and 4 bases at J, leaving 5 bases unmatched. The CDR3 region is CAWSQQGTGANVLTF. The CDR3, as DNA: TGTGCCTGGAGTCAACAGGGGACCGGGGCCAACGTCCTGACTTTC.

The V gene is TRBV20-1, the J gene TRBJ2-1; a weak D match, TRBD1 (6 bases). The ends were cut back, 5 bases at V and 4 bases at J, with 15 bases in the middle. Germline CDR1 DFQATT, CDR2 SNEGSKA (reference sequence). CDR3 length: 14 residues. This chain's CDR3 is CSADSGTPYNEQFF. DNA of the CDR3: TGCAGTGCTGACTCCGGGACACCTTACAATGAGCAGTTCTTC.

The V and J genes are TRBV2 and TRBJ1-4; D remains ambiguous. V lost 4 bases, J lost 3 bases, and 6 bases lay in between. CDR1 SNHLY and CDR2 FYNNEI come from the germline V gene. The CDR3 consists of 13 residues. The CDR3 loop reads CASSVGANEKLFF. In DNA, the CDR3 is TGTGCCAGCAGTGTTGGGGCTAATGAAAAACTGTTTTTT.

The V call is TRBV14, the J call TRBJ2-1; D not certain. Between the trimmed V and J ends, which lost 3 bases and 0 bases, there was a span of 12 bases. Germline loops: CDR1 SGHDN, CDR2 FVKESK. CDR3 size: 16 residues. CDR3 residues: CASSHGQAFSYNEQFF. The CDR3 bases are TGTGCCAGCAGCCACGGGCAGGCCTTCTCCTACAATGAGCAGTTCTTC.

V usage is TRBV7-9 and J usage is TRBJ1-2; possible D gene TRBD1, 6 bases. The V gene's germline CDR1 is SEHNR and CDR2 FQNEAQ (reference sequence). This CDR3 is built from 16 residues. V lost 2 bases to trimming and J lost 0 bases, with 13 bases between them. The CDR3 region is CASSLRSGEANYGYTF. CDR3 coding DNA: TGTGCCAGCAGCTTACGTTCAGGGGAGGCTAACTATGGCTACACCTTC.

The CDR3 reads CASFGGGPLSYNEQFF. The CDR3 nucleotides read TGTGCCAGCTTCGGCGGGGGACCTCTCTCCTACAATGAGCAGTTCTTC. The rearrangement uses TRBV6-1 and TRBJ2-1, with TRBD2 matching over 7 bases. The CDR3 covers 16 residues. Germline-derived CDR1 and CDR2 are MNHNS and SASEGT. V lost 8 bases and J lost 0; bases outside the gene matches: 10.

This clonotype was seen only a few times. The chain recombines TRBV10-3 with TRBJ2-3; TRBD2 might be the D (5 bases). Between the trimmed V and J ends, which lost 2 bases and 4 bases, there was a span of 13 bases. This CDR3 has 15 residues. Germline CDR1 ENHRY, CDR2 SYGVKD. The CDR3 bases are TGTGCCATCAGTGAGATGAGGGCGGGTGCAGATACGCAGTATTTT. This encodes CAISEMRAGADTQYF.

About this clonotype itself: Given a much more abundant clone one base away, this may be a read error. The CDR3 DNA reads as TGTGCCAGTAGTGTGGGACTAGCGGATGAGCAGTTCTTC. This translates into CASSVGLADEQFF. The chain recombines TRBV19 with TRBJ2-1, with TRBD2 matching over 11 bases. The length of the CDR3 is 13 residues. V lost 5 bases and J lost 8; bases outside the gene matches: 2. From germline, CDR1 is LNHDA and CDR2 SQIVND (reference sequence).

The chain is built from TRBV28 and TRBJ2-7; 11 nucleotides line up with TRBD1. The V and J ends lost 4 bases and 7 bases, in that order; junction bases with no gene match: 12. Germline V gene lookup returns CDR1 MDHEN and CDR2 SYDVKM. The CDR3 has 16 residues. CDR3 sequence reads: CASSSRTGGFYNEQYF. DNA of the CDR3: TGTGCCAGCAGTTCCCGGACAGGGGGCTTCTACAATGAGCAGTACTTC.

This clonotype occurred a few times. The chain uses TRBV5-1 and TRBJ1-6; maybe TRBD1 (6 bases). V was cut by 0 bases and J by 8 bases, with 12 bases left in between. In germline, CDR1 is SGHRS, CDR2 YFSETQ. CDR3 length equals 15 residues. The CDR3: CASSLAGTSYSPLHF. In DNA, the CDR3 is TGCGCCAGCAGCTTGGCCGGGACATCCTATTCACCCCTCCACTTT.

V and J are TRBV7-2 and TRBJ2-3; D gene ambiguous. CDR1 and CDR2 from the germline V gene are SGHTA and FQGNSA. CDR3 length: 14 amino acids. V was shortened by 1 base and J by 5 bases, with 10 bases between the two germline ends. The CDR3 bases are TGTGCCAGCAGCTTAGACGGCCCCCTAGATACGCAGTATTTT. Its protein is CASSLDGPLDTQYF.

The rearrangement links TRBV10-3 to TRBJ1-2, with a weak D call TRBD1 (5 bases). Between the trimmed V and J ends, which lost 5 bases and 8 bases, there was a span of 15 bases. Germline V gives CDR1 ENHRY, CDR2 SYGVKD. The CDR3 runs to 13 residues. The CDR3 sequence: CAISRTRVGGYTF. Written as DNA, the CDR3 is TGTGCCATCAGTCGGACAAGGGTAGGCGGCTACACCTTC.

CDR3 DNA: TGCGCCAGCAGCCAAGAAGGGCGCCAGGGGTACGGAAAACTGTTTTTT. Translated: CASSQEGRQGYGKLFF. The gene calls are TRBV4-1 and TRBJ1-4; D might be TRBD1 (6 bases). CDR1 and CDR2 from the germline V gene are MGHRA and YSYEKL. V dropped 0 bases and J dropped 10 bases, with 18 bases sitting between them. This CDR3 has 16 residues.

The V and J genes are TRBV6-5 and TRBJ1-1; D is possibly TRBD1 (5 bases). The CDR3 is made up of 12 amino acids. Germline CDR1 is MNHEY and CDR2 is SVGAGI. V was pared by 6 bases and J by 5 bases, with 10 bases between. The CDR3 sequence is CASRLRETEAFF. The CDR3 bases are TGTGCCAGCAGGCTCAGGGAGACTGAAGCTTTCTTT.

This clonotype was detected many times. The chain joins TRBV29-1 to TRBJ1-5, with 7 bases identical to TRBD1. Germline CDR1 reads SQVTM; CDR2 reads ANQGSEA. CDR3 length equals 14 residues. V dropped 5 bases and J dropped 0; count of bases not matched to a gene: 4. The CDR3, as DNA: TGCAGCGTTCAAACAGGGGATAGCAATCAGCCCCAGCATTTT. Its protein is CSVQTGDSNQPQHF.

In this sample, this clonotype turned up a few times. This chain links TRBV5-1 with TRBJ2-3, with TRBD2 identical over 7 bases. This CDR3 spans 16 amino acids. Germline lookup yields CDR1 SGHRS and CDR2 YFSETQ. V lost 0 bases, J lost 4 bases, and 8 bases stayed unmatched. The CDR3 DNA is TGCGCCAGCAGCTTGGATCCGGGAGGCGGCGCAGATACGCAGTATTTT. Encoded protein: CASSLDPGGGADTQYF.

In its sample, this clonotype was seen a few times. The chain joins TRBV7-2 to TRBJ2-5, with TRBD1 matching over 7 bases. CDR1 SGHTA and CDR2 FQGNSA come from the germline V gene. V lost 2 bases and J lost 4; bases outside the gene matches: 4. This CDR3 comprises 14 residues. The CDR3 nucleotides read TGTGCCAGCAGCTTAACCAGACAGGGAGAGACCCAGTACTTC. Its protein product is CASSLTRQGETQYF.

Remarks on this clonotype: At one of its ends the junction is not consistent with the germline gene, which may arise from a read error. V gene TRBV27 combines with J gene TRBJ2-3; a possible D gene is TRBD2 (6 bases). Germline V CDR1 and CDR2: MNHEY, SMNVEV (reference sequence). This CDR3 is built from 17 residues. CDR3 amino acids: CASSQGWGDDGTDAQYF. The CDR3 DNA follows: TGTGCCAGCAGCCAAGGTTGGGGGGACGACGGCACAGATGCGCAGTATTTT.

The gene calls are TRBV11-2 and TRBJ2-7; 10 nucleotides match TRBD2. Germline lookup yields CDR1 SGHAT and CDR2 FQNNGV. The J segment lost 7 bases and the V segment lost 2 bases, leaving 14 bases of the junction unmatched. The CDR3 has 17 residues. Written as DNA, the CDR3 is TGTGCCAGCAGCTTATATCCCGGGACTAGCGTCAGCTATGAGCAGTACTTC. It yields the protein CASSLYPGTSVSYEQYF.

This clonotype came up a few times. The chain couples TRBV5-1 to TRBJ2-1; D possibly corresponds to TRBD1 (5 bases). This CDR3 spans 15 amino acids. V was shortened by 0 bases and J by 6 bases, with 13 bases between the two germline ends. Germline V lookup: CDR1 SGHRS, CDR2 YFSETQ. CDR3 region: CASSLEDPRANEQFF. The CDR3 DNA follows: TGCGCCAGCAGCTTGGAGGACCCCAGGGCCAATGAGCAGTTCTTC.

The V call is TRBV7-9, the J call TRBJ2-5; D unclear. The closer fit of TRBJ2-7 to the DNA end suggests the J call may be wrong. The CDR3 totals 13 residues. Germline lookup yields CDR1 SEHNR and CDR2 FQNEAQ (reference sequence). In nucleotides, the CDR3 is TGTGCCAGCAGCCCCCCCATGCCCGACGAGCAGTACTTC. Amino acid sequence: CASSPPMPDEQYF.